The rows below give T cell receptor beta chains drawn from one sample of a study of T-cell reconstitution after alpha-beta-depleted transplantation in children. One entry per CDR3 protein results from TCRdb running MiXCR on the PCR reads. This table has almost 600,000 distinct CDR3 sequences, 27% appearing once. The sample here was PBMCs, taken before TCRalphabeta/CD19-depleted stem cell transplant. Receptors originate from a boy in the first two years of life with Wiskott-Aldrich syndrome, due to receive a stem cell transplant. Each CDR3 is given without its conserved first and last residue. D genes are given only for firm matches.

>TRBJ2-3|TRBV28|.
ASSFVLADTDTQY
>TRBJ2-1|TRBV5-1|.
ASSPVGLEGEQF
>TRBJ2-7|TRBV29-1|.
SVGTRGGEQY
>TRBJ1-5|TRBV10-3|.
AISESGVQPQH
>TRBJ2-3|TRBV12-3/TRBV12-4|.
ASSLRWPGVGTDTQY
>TRBJ1-1|TRBV4-1|.
ASSLTHSDGYGDTEAF
>TRBJ2-7|TRBV7-2|TRBD2
ASSLSGRMNEQY
>TRBJ2-2|TRBV27|TRBD1
ASSYESRTGVGTGELF
>TRBJ2-7|TRBV6-2/TRBV6-3|TRBD1
ASSFLGQGYEQY
>TRBJ2-1|TRBV6-1|TRBD2
ASSRLAGFHNEQF
>TRBJ2-1|TRBV10-1|.
ASSGTFYNEQF
>TRBJ2-1|TRBV11-2|.
ASSLGGLWVDEQF
>TRBJ2-5|TRBV5-1|.
ASSSAVEYQETQY
>TRBJ1-6|TRBV20-1|TRBD1
SARLSGQAYNSPLH
>TRBJ2-7|TRBV6-5|TRBD1
ASGNRDRSPSEQY
>TRBJ1-1|TRBV7-9|TRBD1
ASTGEDRGNTEAF
>TRBJ2-3|TRBV29-1|TRBD2
SVEREIDTQY
>TRBJ2-1|TRBV5-8|.
ASSLDRELEQF
>TRBJ1-1|TRBV18|.
ASPPRGRENTEAF
>TRBJ2-7|TRBV5-1|TRBD1
ASSPPDRLYEQY